Presented here are 3 T cell receptor beta chains from one specimen sequenced in a study of Graves' ophthalmopathy and Graves' hyperthyroidism. Amplification targeted the TCR beta CDR3 regions, with RNA transcripts as the source material. The first round was an RT-PCR with HTBI primers, and the second round was a multiplex PCR. A single record per CDR3 protein comes from TCRdb applying MiXCR to the multiplex PCR reads. The sample has more than 45,000 distinct CDR3 sequences; around 45% are singletons. The sample consisted of peripheral blood. These receptors came from an adult man with Graves' ophthalmopathy.

The chain links TRBV20-1 to TRBJ2-7; 13 bases fit TRBD2. The DNA end lines up better with TRBJ2-1; the J call may be wrong. Per the germline V gene, CDR1 is DFQATT and CDR2 is SNEGSKA (reference sequence). The CDR3 is 14 residues long. The CDR3 DNA sequence: TGCAGTGCTGTGGGACTAGCGGGGTACAATGAGCAGTTCTTC. Translation: CSAVGLAGYNEQFF.

This clonotype was observed at least ten times. The chain uses TRBV9 and TRBJ2-1, with TRBD1 as a possible D gene (5 bases). Germline CDR1 reads SGDLS; CDR2 reads YYNGEE. V was shortened by 4 bases and J by 5 bases, with 16 bases between the two germline ends. This CDR3 has 15 amino acids. The CDR3 is CASSPDSIPDNEQFF. The CDR3 DNA sequence: TGTGCCAGCAGCCCCGACAGTATACCTGACAATGAGCAGTTCTTC.

V and J are TRBV19 and TRBJ1-1; perhaps TRBD1 as D (6 bases). Trimming shortened V by 6 bases and J by 0 bases, and 8 bases separated the two germline ends. The CDR3 contains 13 residues. The V gene's germline CDR1 is LNHDA and CDR2 SQIVND (reference sequence). The CDR3 is CASSYRVNTEAFF. The CDR3 DNA reads as TGTGCCAGTAGCTACAGGGTGAACACTGAAGCTTTCTTT.